This T cell receptor beta chain came from a study of blood T cell repertoires in COVID-19. Looking at the study overall: COVID-19 samples from acute and convalescent phases originated in the United States, Italy and Spain. Sample material is recorded as cDNA or gDNA derived from T cells, B-cell-depleted T cells, or PBMCs.

V gave up 6 bases and J gave up 4 bases; unmatched junction bases: 15. The CDR3 has 18 residues. Germline V gene sequence: CDR1 MDHEN, CDR2 SYDVKM. The Seattle site enrolled patients during active infection and followed them longitudinally. Authors' data handling: For nucleated cells, counts were estimated from reference gene primer amplification. Using immunoSEQ multiplex PCR, the repertoire was profiled, and TCRdb retains in-frame clones only, with some absent. V, J and clone size are those of that table, while D and trimming were read from the DNA. Of under 250,000 clones listed, approximately 78% are singletons.

This sequence originates from a woman in her 70s with COVID-19, enrolled during active disease. Sequences were obtained from peripheral blood. The gene calls are TRBV28 and TRBJ2-6; 7 nucleotides line up with TRBD1. The CDR3 spells CASRQQGTLGLGANVLTF. The CDR3 DNA follows: TGTGCCAGCAGACAACAGGGGACCCTAGGACTCGGGGCCAACGTCCTGACTTTC.